This T cell receptor beta chain comes out of a study of human T cells and chemical hapten exposure. Points from the study as a whole: No change in TCRs above 1 in 1000 frequency was produced by DPC sensitization.

Germline V gene lookup returns CDR1 DFQATT and CDR2 SNEGSKA (reference sequence). The CDR3 totals 13 residues. The V end was cut by 0 bases, the J end by 3 bases, with 6 bases between. This clonotype was recorded at least ten times. Its specificity is unknown. TCRdb called the RACE reads again in MiXCR, with one record for every CDR3 protein. This table has about 70,000 distinct CDR3 sequences, approximately 6.2% appearing once. Time point noted: healthy volunteer bleed at 6 weeks. Unfractionated whole blood served as the source for total RNA extraction. This clonotype was sampled from a female donor in good health. Some clones in this sample may be carry-over from other donors' samples. The sequenced sample consisted of whole blood. The V and J genes are TRBV20-1 and TRBJ2-1, with D unresolved. CDR3 DNA sequence: TGCAGTGCTAGAGAGGGCAGCTACAATGAGCAGTTCTTC. The encoded protein is CSAREGSYNEQFF.